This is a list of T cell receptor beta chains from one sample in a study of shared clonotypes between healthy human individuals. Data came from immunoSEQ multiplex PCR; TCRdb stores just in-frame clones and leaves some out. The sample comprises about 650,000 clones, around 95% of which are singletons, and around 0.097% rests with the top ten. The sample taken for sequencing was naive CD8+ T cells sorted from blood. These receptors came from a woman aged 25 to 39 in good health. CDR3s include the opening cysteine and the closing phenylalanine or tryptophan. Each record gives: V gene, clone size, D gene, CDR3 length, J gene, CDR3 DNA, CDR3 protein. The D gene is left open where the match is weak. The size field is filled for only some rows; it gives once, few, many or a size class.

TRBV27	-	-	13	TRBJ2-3	TGTGCCAGCGTCCCTAGCGGCACAGATACGCAGTATTTT	CASVPSGTDTQYF
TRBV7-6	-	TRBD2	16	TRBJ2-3	TGTGCCAGCACTTATGGTCTAGCGGGACCCACAGATACGCAGTATTTT	CASTYGLAGPTDTQYF
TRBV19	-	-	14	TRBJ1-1	TGTGCCAGTAGCGCAGCGGGGGGGAACACTGAAGCTTTCTTT	CASSAAGGNTEAFF
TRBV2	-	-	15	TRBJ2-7	TGTGCCAGCAGTGAGGAATTCAGTCGGAACTACGAGCAGTACTTC	CASSEEFSRNYEQYF
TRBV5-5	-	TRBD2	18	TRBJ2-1	TGTGCCAGCTGGAGACTAGCGGGAGGGCCTGGACCCTACAATGAGCAGTTCTTC	CASWRLAGGPGPYNEQFF
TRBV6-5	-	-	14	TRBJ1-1	TGTGCCAGCAGTTACGGGGCCGTGAACACTGAAGCTTTCTTT	CASSYGAVNTEAFF
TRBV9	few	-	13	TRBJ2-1	TGTGCCAGCAGCGACTCGATTCAAGGTGAGCAGTTCTTC	CASSDSIQGEQFF
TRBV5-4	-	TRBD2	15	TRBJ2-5	TGTGCCAGCACCGTCTGGGGTAGCGGGGAAGAGACCCAGTACTTC	CASTVWGSGEETQYF
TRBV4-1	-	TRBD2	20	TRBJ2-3	TGCGCCAGCAGCCCCGTCCTACTAGCGGGAGGGTTTGGGCCCACAGATACGCAGTATTTT	CASSPVLLAGGFGPTDTQYF
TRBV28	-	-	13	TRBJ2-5	TGTGCCAGCAGTTTGTTAGTTAGGGAGACCCAGTACTTC	CASSLLVRETQYF
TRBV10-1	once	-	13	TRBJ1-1	TGCGCCAGCACCGACGGACCGGGCACTGAAGCTTTCTTT	CASTDGPGTEAFF
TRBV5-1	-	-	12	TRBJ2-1	TGCGCCAGCAGCTTGAACTCCAATGAGCAGTTCTTC	CASSLNSNEQFF
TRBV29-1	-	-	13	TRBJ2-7	TGCAGCGTTGAATGGGGGCTAGGTGGCGAGCAGTACTTC	CSVEWGLGGEQYF
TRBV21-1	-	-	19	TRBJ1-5	TGTGCCAGCAGCAAAAGGGCCCGGGCCGAACCCTGTAGCAATCAGCCCCAGCATTTT	CASSKRARAEPCSNQPQHF